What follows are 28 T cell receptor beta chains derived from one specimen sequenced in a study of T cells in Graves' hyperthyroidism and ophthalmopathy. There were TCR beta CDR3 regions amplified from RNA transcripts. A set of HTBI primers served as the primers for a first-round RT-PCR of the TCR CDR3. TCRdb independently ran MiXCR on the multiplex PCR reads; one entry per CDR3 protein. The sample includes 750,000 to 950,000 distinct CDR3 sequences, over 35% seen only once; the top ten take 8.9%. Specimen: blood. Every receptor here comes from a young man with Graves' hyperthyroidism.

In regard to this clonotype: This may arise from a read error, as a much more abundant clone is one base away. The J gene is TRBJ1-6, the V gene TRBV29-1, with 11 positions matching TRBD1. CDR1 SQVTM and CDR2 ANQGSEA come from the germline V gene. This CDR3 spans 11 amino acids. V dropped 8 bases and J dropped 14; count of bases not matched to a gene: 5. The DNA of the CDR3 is TGCAGCATAGGACAGGGGGCCACCCTCCACTTT. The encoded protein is CSIGQGATLHF.

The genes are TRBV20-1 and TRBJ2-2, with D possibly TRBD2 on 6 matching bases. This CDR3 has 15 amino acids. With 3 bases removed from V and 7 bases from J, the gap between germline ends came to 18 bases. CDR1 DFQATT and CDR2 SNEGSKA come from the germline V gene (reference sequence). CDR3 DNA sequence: TGCAGTGCTAGGGACCCGAGGAGGGGCGACGGGGAGCTGTTTTTT. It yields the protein CSARDPRRGDGELFF.

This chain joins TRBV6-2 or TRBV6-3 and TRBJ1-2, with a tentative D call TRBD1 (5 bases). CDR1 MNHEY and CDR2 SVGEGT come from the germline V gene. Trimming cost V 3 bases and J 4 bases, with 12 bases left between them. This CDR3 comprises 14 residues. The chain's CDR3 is CASSYQGAVYGYTF. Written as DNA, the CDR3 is TGTGCCAGCAGTTATCAGGGTGCCGTCTATGGCTACACCTTC.

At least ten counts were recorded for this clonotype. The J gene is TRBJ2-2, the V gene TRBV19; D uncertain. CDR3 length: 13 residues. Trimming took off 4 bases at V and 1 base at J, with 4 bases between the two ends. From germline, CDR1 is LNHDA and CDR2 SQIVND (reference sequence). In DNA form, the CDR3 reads TGTGCCAGTAGTACGTGGAACACCGGGGAGCTGTTTTTT. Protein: CASSTWNTGELFF.

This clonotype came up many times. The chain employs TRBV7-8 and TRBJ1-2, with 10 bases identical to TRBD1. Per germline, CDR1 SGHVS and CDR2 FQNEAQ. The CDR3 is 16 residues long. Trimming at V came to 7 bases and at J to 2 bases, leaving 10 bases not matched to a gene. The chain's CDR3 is CASTPDRGPKNYGYTF. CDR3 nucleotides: TGTGCCAGCACCCCAGACAGGGGGCCGAAAAACTATGGCTACACCTTC.

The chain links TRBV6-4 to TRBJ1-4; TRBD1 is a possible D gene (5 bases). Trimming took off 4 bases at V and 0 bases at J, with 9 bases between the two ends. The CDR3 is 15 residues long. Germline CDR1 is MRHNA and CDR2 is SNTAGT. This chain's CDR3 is CASSAGVTTNEKLFF. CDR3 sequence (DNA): TGTGCCAGCAGTGCGGGGGTCACAACTAATGAAAAACTGTTTTTT.

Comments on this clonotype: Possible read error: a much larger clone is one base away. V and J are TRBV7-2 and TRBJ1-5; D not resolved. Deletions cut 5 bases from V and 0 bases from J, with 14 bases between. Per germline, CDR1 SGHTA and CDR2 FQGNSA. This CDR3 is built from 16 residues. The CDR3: CASSTQSGTSNQPQHF. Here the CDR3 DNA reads TGTGCCAGCAGCACCCAGAGCGGTACTAGCAATCAGCCCCAGCATTTT.

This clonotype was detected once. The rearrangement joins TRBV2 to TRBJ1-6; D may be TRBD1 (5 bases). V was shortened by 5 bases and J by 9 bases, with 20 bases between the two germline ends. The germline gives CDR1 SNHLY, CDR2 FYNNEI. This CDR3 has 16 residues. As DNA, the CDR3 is TGTGCCAGCAGTCTCCACTGGACTAGCGGGACTTCACCCCTCCACTTT. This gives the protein CASSLHWTSGTSPLHF. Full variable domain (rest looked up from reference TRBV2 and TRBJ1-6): EPEVTQTPSHQVTQMGQEVILRCVPISNHLYFYWYRQILGQKVEFLVSFYNNEISEKSEIFDDQFSVERPDGSNFTLKIRSTKLEDSAMYFCASSLHWTSGTSPLHFGNGTRLTVT.

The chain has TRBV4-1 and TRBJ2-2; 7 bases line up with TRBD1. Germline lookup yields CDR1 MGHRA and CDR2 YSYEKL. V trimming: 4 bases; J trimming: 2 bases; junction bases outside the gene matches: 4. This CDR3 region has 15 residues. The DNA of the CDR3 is TGCGCCAGCAGCCGAGGGACAGTAAACACCGGGGAGCTGTTTTTT. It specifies CASSRGTVNTGELFF.

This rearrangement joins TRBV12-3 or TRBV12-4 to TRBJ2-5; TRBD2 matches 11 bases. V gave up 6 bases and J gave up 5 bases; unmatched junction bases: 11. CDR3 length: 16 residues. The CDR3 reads CASSPLAGGPGETQYF. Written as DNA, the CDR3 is TGTGCCAGCAGCCCTTTAGCGGGGGGGCCCGGGGAGACCCAGTACTTC.

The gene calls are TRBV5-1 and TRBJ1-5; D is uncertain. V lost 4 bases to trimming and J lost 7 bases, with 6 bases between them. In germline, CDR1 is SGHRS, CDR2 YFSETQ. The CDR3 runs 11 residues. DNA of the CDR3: TGCGCCAGCAGCCCCGTGCAGCCCCAGCATTTT. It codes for CASSPVQPQHF.

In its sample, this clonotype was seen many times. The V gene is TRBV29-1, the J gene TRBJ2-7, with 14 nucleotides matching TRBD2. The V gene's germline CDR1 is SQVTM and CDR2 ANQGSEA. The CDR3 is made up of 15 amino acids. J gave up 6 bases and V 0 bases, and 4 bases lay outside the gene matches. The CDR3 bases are TGCAGCGTTGAAGATGGGGGACTAGCGGGAGTCGAGCAGTACTTC. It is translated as CSVEDGGLAGVEQYF.

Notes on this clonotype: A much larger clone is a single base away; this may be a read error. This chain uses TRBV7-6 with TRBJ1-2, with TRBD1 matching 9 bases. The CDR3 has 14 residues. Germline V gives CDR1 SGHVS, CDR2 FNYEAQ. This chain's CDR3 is CASSYGTGSTGHTF. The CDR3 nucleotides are TGTGCCAGCAGCTACGGGACAGGGAGTACTGGCCACACCTTC.

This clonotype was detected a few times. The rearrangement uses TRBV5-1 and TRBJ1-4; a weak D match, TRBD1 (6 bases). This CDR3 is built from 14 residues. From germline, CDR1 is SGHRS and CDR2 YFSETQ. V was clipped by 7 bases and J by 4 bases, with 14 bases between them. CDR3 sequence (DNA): TGCGCCAGCTATGCCGGGGGCGGTAATGAAAAACTGTTTTTT. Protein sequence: CASYAGGGNEKLFF.

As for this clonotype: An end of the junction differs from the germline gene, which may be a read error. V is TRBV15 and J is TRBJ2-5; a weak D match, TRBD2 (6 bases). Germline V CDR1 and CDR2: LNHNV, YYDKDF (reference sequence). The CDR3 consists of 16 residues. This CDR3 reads CATSRARLTSTDTQYF. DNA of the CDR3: TGTGCCACCAGCAGAGCCCGACTTACTAGCACAGATACGCAGTATTTC.

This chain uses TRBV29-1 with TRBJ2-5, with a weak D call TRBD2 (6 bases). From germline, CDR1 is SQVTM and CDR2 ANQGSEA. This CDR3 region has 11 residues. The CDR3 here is CSKGLSETQYF. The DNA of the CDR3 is TGCAGTAAAGGACTATCGGAGACCCAGTACTTC.

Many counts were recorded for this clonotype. For the CDR3, the DNA is TGCAGTGGTCTTACAGGGGACGATGAAAAACTGTTTTTT. As protein: CSGLTGDDEKLFF. V usage is TRBV29-1 and J usage is TRBJ1-4, with TRBD1 matching over 7 bases. CDR3 length: 13 amino acids. Per germline, CDR1 SQVTM and CDR2 ANQGSEA.

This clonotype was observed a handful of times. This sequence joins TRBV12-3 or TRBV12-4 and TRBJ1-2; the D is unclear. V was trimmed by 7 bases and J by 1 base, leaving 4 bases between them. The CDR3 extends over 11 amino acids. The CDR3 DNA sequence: TGTGCCAGCAAATATAACTATGGCTACACCTTC. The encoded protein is CASKYNYGYTF.

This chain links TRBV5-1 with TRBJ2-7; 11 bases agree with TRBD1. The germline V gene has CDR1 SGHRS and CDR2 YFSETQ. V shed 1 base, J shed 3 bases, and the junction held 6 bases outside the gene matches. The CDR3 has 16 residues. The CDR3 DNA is TGCGCCAGCAGCTTGCCCACGGGACAGGGGGACTACGAGCAGTACTTC. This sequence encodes CASSLPTGQGDYEQYF.

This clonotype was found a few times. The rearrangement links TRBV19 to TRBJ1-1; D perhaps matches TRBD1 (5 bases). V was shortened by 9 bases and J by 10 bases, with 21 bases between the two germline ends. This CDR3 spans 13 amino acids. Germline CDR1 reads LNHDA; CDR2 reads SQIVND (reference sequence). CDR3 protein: CASSLRRRDGAFF. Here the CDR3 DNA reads TGTGCCAGCAGTTTAAGAAGGCGGGACGGAGCTTTCTTT.

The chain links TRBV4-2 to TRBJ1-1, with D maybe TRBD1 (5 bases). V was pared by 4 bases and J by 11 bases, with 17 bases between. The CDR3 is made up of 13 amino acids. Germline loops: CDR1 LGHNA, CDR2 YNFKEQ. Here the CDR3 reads CASSLGGDPWAFF. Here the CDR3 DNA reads TGTGCCAGCAGCCTCGGGGGGGACCCTTGGGCTTTCTTT.

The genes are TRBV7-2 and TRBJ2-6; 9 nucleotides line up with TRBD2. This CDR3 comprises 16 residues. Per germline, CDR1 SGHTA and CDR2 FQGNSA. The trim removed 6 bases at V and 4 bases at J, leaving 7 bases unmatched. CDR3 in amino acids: CASRPLAGAGANVLTF. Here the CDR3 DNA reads TGTGCCAGCAGACCATTAGCGGGAGCGGGGGCCAACGTCCTGACTTTC.

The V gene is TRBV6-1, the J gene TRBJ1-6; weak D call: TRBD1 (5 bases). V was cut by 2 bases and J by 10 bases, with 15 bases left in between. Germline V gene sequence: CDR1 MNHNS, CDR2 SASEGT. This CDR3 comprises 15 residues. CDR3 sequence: CASSEREDNWSPLHF. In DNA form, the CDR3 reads TGTGCCAGCAGTGAAAGGGAGGACAACTGGTCACCCCTCCACTTT.

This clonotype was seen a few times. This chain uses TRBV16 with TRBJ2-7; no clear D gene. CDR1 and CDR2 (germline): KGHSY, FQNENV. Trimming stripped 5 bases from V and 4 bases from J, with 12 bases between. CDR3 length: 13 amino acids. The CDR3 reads CASSERARYEQYF. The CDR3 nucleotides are TGTGCCAGCAGCGAAAGGGCTCGATACGAGCAGTACTTC.

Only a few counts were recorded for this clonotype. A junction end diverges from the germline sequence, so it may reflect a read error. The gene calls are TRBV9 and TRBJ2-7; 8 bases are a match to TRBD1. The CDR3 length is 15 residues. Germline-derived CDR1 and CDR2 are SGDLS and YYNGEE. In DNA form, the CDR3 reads TGCGCCAGCAGCCACGCCGGGACAGGCCCCTACGAGCAGTACTTC. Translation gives CASSHAGTGPYEQYF.

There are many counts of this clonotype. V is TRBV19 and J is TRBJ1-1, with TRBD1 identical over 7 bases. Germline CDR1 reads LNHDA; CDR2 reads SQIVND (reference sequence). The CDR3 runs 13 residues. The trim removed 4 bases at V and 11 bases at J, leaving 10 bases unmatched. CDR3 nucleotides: TGTGCCAGTAGTACCTCGGACAGGTACTTGGCTTTCTTT. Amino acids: CASSTSDRYLAFF.

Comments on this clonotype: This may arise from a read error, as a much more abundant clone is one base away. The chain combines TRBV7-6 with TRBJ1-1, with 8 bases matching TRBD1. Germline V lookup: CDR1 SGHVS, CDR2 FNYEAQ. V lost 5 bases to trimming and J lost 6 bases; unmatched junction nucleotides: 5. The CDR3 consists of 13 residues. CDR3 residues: CASSLDRVSEAFF. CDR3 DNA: TGTGCCAGCAGCCTGGACAGGGTCTCTGAAGCTTTCTTT.

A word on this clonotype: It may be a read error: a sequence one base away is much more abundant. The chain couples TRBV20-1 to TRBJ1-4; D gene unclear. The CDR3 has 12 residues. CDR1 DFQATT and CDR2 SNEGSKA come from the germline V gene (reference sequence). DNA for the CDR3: TGCAGTGCTCTGCCAGTTAATGGAAAACTGTTTTTT. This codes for CSALPVNGKLFF.